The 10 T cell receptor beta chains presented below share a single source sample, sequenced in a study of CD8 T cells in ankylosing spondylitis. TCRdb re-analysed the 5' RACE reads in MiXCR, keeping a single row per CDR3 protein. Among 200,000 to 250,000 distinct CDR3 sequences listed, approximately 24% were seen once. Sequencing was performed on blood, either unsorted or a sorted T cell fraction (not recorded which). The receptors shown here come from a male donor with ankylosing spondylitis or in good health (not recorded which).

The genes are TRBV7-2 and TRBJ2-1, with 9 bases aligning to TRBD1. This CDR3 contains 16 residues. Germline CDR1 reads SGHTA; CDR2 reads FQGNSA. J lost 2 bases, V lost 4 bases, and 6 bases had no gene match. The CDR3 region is CASSSRTGVAYNEQFF. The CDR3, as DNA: TGTGCCAGCAGCTCCCGGACAGGGGTAGCCTACAATGAGCAGTTCTTC.

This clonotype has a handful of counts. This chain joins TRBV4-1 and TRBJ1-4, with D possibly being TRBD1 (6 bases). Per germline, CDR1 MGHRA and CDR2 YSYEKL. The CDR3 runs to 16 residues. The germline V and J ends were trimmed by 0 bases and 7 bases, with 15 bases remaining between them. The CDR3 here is CASSQDFKGGGEKLFF. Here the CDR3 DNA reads TGCGCCAGCAGCCAAGATTTTAAGGGGGGGGGTGAAAAACTGTTTTTT.

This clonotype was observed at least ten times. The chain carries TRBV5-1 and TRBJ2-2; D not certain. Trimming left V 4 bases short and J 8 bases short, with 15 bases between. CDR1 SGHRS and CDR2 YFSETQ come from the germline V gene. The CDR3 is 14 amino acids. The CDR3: CASSPPKVGGELFF. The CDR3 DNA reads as TGCGCCAGCAGCCCCCCCAAGGTCGGGGGGGAGCTGTTTTTT.

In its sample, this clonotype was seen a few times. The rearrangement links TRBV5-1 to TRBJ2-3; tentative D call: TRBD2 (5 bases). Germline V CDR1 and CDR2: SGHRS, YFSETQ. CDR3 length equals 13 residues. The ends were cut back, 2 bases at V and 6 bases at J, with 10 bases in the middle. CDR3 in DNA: TGCGCCAGCAGCTTATGGGGAGAGGATACGCAGTATTTT. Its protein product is CASSLWGEDTQYF.

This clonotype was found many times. CDR3 residues: CASSRRRQGAYEQYF. CDR3 nucleotide sequence: TGTGCCAGCAGCCGAAGGAGACAGGGGGCTTACGAGCAGTACTTC. The V call is TRBV5-4, the J call TRBJ2-7, with 10 bases identical to TRBD1. CDR3 length: 15 residues. Germline assignment: CDR1 SGHNT and CDR2 YYREEE (reference sequence). Trimming cost V 4 bases and J 4 bases; bases outside gene matches: 8.

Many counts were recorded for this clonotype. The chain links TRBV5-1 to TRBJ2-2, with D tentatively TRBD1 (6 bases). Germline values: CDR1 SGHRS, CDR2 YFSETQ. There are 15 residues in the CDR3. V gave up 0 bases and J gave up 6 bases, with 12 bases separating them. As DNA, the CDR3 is TGCGCCAGCAGCTTGGGGGGGCGACAGGCCGGGGAGCTGTTTTTT. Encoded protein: CASSLGGRQAGELFF.

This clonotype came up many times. The CDR3 loop reads CASRSGTSGINEQFF. The CDR3 DNA follows: TGTGCCAGCAGATCCGGGACTAGCGGAATCAATGAGCAGTTCTTC. This chain joins TRBV12-3 or TRBV12-4 and TRBJ2-1, with 11 bases lining up with TRBD2. The length of the CDR3 is 15 residues. After removal of 6 bases from V and 6 bases from J, the junction contained 7 bases not matched to a gene.

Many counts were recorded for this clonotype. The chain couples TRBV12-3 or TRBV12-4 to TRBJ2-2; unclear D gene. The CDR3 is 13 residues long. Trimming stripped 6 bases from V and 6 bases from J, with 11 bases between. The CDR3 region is CASRRLDPGELFF. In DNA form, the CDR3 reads TGTGCCAGCAGACGACTGGACCCCGGGGAGCTGTTTTTT.

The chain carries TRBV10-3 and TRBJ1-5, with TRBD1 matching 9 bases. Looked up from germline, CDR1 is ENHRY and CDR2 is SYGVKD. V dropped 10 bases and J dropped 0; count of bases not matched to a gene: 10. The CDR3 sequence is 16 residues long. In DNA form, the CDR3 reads TGTGCCAGCTCAACCGGGACAGGGTTTAGCAATCAGCCCCAGCATTTT. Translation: CASSTGTGFSNQPQHF.

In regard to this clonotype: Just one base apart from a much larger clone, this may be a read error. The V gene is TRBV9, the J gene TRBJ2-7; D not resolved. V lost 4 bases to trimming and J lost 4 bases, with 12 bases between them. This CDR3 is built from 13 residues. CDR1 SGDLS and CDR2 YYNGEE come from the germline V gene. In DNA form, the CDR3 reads TGTGCCAGCAGCATAGCTCCCACGTACGAGCAGTACTTC. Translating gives CASSIAPTYEQYF.